Listed below are T cell receptor beta chains from one sample, sequenced in a study of control samples from healthy donors and cancer patients. Generated by immunoSEQ multiplex PCR, the TCRdb table keeps only in-frame clones and is missing some. The sample shows under 450,000 clones, about nine tenths of them seen only once. Sequencing was performed on PBMCs. These receptors were taken from a man aged 35-49 years with head and neck cancer. Both conserved end residues are part of each CDR3. The D gene is left open where the match is weak. Clone size is shown for a subset of rows, as once, few, many or a class of expanded clone.

>TRBJ2-5|NA|14|NA|TRBV27
TGTGCCAGCAGTCCTTTAGCGGCCCAAGAGACCCAGTACTTC
CASSPLAAQETQYF
>TRBJ2-5|NA|13|NA|TRBV3-1/TRBV3-2
TGTGCCAGCAGACCGGGACCAGAAGAGACCCAGTACTTC
CASRPGPEETQYF
>TRBJ1-5|NA|12|NA|TRBV12-3/TRBV12-4
TGTGCCAGCAGTTATAGCAATCAGCCCCAGCATTTT
CASSYSNQPQHF
>TRBJ2-1|NA|16|TRBD2|TRBV19
TGTGCCAGTAGTATAGGAGCAGCGGGGGGGCTCAATGAGCAGTTCTTC
CASSIGAAGGLNEQFF
>TRBJ2-2|NA|15|TRBD1|TRBV27
TGTGCCAGCAGTTCGGGACAGGGGGCCACCGGGGAGCTGTTTTTT
CASSSGQGATGELFF
>TRBJ1-6|NA|17|TRBD1|TRBV4-2
TGTGCCAGCAGCCAAGAGAGGACAGGGGGCAACAATTCACCCCTCCACTTT
CASSQERTGGNNSPLHF
>TRBJ2-1|NA|16|TRBD2|TRBV9
TGTGCCAGCAGCGTAGTGGCGGGGGGAGGGTACAATGAGCAGTTCTTC
CASSVVAGGGYNEQFF
>TRBJ2-7|NA|14|TRBD2|TRBV18
TGTGCCAGCTCACCGGGACTACCCGGGAACGAGCAGTACTTC
CASSPGLPGNEQYF
>TRBJ2-3|NA|18|TRBD1|TRBV6-1
TGTGCCAGCAGTGAGTGGGACAGACCAACCTCTAGCACAGATACGCAGTATTTT
CASSEWDRPTSSTDTQYF
>TRBJ2-2|NA|13|TRBD2|TRBV6-4
TGTGCCAGCCGGGAGGGGAACACCGGGGAGCTGTTTTTT
CASREGNTGELFF
>TRBJ2-7|NA|11|TRBD2|TRBV28
TGTGCCAGTAAAGGGAGGGTCGAGCAGTACTTC
CASKGRVEQYF
>TRBJ1-1|NA|12|NA|TRBV28
TGTGCCAGCAGGCGCAGGGTAACTGAAGCTTTCTTT
CASRRRVTEAFF
>TRBJ1-1|NA|13|NA|TRBV12-5
TGTGCTAGTGGGTTGGGGAAGGGCACTGAAGCTTTCTTT
CASGLGKGTEAFF
>TRBJ2-7|NA|17|NA|TRBV28
TGTGCCAGCAGTTTGGTTTCTTTTAGTACAGGGATCGACGAGCAGTACTTC
CASSLVSFSTGIDEQYF
>TRBJ1-3|few|14|TRBD1|TRBV9
TGTGCCAGCAGCGTAACAGGGGGGCTGAACACCATATATTTT
CASSVTGGLNTIYF